The entry below gives a single TCR beta chain sequence along with its context. Every donor, a Caucasian adult, lived in Nashville, Tennessee. This record belongs to a study of shared clonotypes between healthy human individuals. The V end lost 5 bases, the J end lost 10 bases, and 11 bases lay between the germline ends. Germline V lookup: CDR1 DFQATT, CDR2 SNEGSKA (reference sequence). CDR3 size: 10 residues. Here immunoSEQ multiplex PCR was the method, and the copy in TCRdb shows in-frame clones only, minus some. The sample yields a few million clones, about 90% seen once. V is TRBV20-1 and J is TRBJ1-2; D gene unclear. The receptor was derived from a man between 18 and 35 years old in good health. Some clones in this sample may be carry-over from other donors' samples. Sequencing was done on a sample of naive CD4+ T cells from PBMCs. Sample subset: CD45RA+ positively selected. CDR3 in amino acids: CSAGRWDYTF. CDR3 DNA sequence: TGCAGTGCTGGGAGGTGGGACTACACCTTC.